This T cell receptor (beta chain) was captured in a study of blood T cell repertoires in COVID-19. The protocol was immunoSEQ multiplex PCR, while the TCRdb copy is restricted to in-frame clones and leaves out a portion. The sample lists around 170,000 clones; about 86% were seen once. Sample: peripheral blood. This receptor was identified in a man aged 25 to 45 with active or convalescent COVID-19.

Written as DNA, the CDR3 is TGTGCCACCAGTTCGAGGGGAGGGTACAATGAGCAGTTCTTC. It codes for CATSSRGGYNEQFF. The chain has TRBV24-1 and TRBJ2-1, with TRBD2 matching 7 bases. Germline V gives CDR1 KGHDR, CDR2 SFDVKD. This CDR3 has 14 amino acids. Trimming took 6 bases from V and 4 from J; bases not matched to a gene: 5.